The source of this TCR beta chain is a study of blood T cell repertoires in COVID-19. Only in-frame clones appear in the TCRdb table, and some are missing; sequencing was by immunoSEQ multiplex PCR. Found here are some 100,000 clones, 88% of them singletons; the top ten hold around 4.5%. V lost 2 bases, J lost 0 bases, and 5 bases stayed unmatched. The length of the CDR3 is 17 residues. Germline CDR1 is LNHNV and CDR2 is YYDKDF (reference sequence). Sample: peripheral blood. This receptor was identified in a woman aged 80 or older with active COVID-19. The chain couples TRBV15 to TRBJ1-3; 9 bases are shared with TRBD1. CDR3 nucleotides: TGTGCCACCAGCAGAAGGGACAGGGCCTTCTCTGGAAACACCATATATTTT. Its translation is CATSRRDRAFSGNTIYF.